The entry below describes one T cell receptor beta chain. Its antigen is still unknown. Use of 60 Vbeta and 13 Jbeta primers characterized the PCR. The data were produced by immunoSEQ multiplex PCR, yet TCRdb's version contains in-frame clones alone and is incomplete. The table records about 160,000 clones, 60% to 80% of them present only once. The CDR3 length is 15 residues. V gave up 3 bases and J gave up 5 bases; unmatched junction bases: 5. Germline CDR1 ENHRY, CDR2 SYGVKD. These data originate in a study of cytomegalovirus exposure and HLA in healthy donors. Points from the study as a whole: Associated with cytomegalovirus, according to the listing, were 170 or so TCR beta chains.

The chain couples TRBV10-3 to TRBJ2-1; 9 nucleotides align to TRBD2. The sequence was obtained from a man younger than 35 in good health and CMV-seropositive. The sequencing input was PBMCs. The CDR3 nucleotides are TGTGCCATCAGTGATTCGGGACTAGCCAACAATGAGCAGTTCTTC. Protein: CAISDSGLANNEQFF.